One and the same sample provided the 32 T cell receptor beta chains below, sequenced in a study of cytomegalovirus exposure and HLA in healthy donors. The PCR employed 60 Vbeta primers together with 13 Jbeta primers. Clones were read by immunoSEQ multiplex PCR, and TCRdb kept only the in-frame ones, dropping some. Among around 230,000 clones listed, 60% to 80% were seen once. The specimen was PBMCs. These receptors all come from a male donor in good health and CMV-seronegative.

The gene calls are TRBV7-9 and TRBJ1-6; the D gene is possibly TRBD1 (6 bases). Germline V gives CDR1 SEHNR, CDR2 FQNEAQ (reference sequence). The V gene lost 2 bases and the J gene lost 5 bases, with 7 bases spanning the gap. The CDR3 runs 14 residues. The CDR3 protein is CASSLPGDNSPLHF. Written as DNA, the CDR3 is TGTGCCAGCAGCTTACCAGGGGATAATTCACCCCTCCACTTT. Full variable domain (missing parts from reference TRBV7-9 and TRBJ1-6): DTGVSQNPRHKITKRGQNVTFRCDPISEHNRLYWYRQTLGQGPEFLTYFQNEAQLEKSRLLSDRFSAERPKGSFSTLEIQRTEQGDSAMYLCASSLPGDNSPLHFGNGTRLTVT.

This chain links TRBV9 with TRBJ2-3, with D possibly TRBD2 on 7 matching bases. The CDR3 is made up of 17 amino acids. V lost 4 bases and J 0 bases, leaving 18 bases between the germline ends. CDR1 SGDLS and CDR2 YYNGEE come from the germline V gene. CDR3 amino acids: CASSLEGGRTSTDTQYF. The CDR3 region has the DNA TGTGCCAGCAGCTTAGAGGGGGGGCGAACTAGCACAGATACGCAGTATTTT.

The gene calls are TRBV9 and TRBJ2-7, with 9 bases matching TRBD2. This CDR3 contains 17 residues. Trimming at V came to 0 bases and at J to 6 bases, leaving 13 bases not matched to a gene. The germline CDR1 and CDR2 sequences are SGDLS and YYNGEE. DNA for the CDR3: TGTGCCAGCAGCGTAGGTGCCGGCGGGGGGGCAATCGGCGAGCAGTACTTC. Amino acid sequence: CASSVGAGGGAIGEQYF.

The rearrangement links TRBV5-4 to TRBJ2-7; 10 bases align to TRBD1. CDR3 length equals 15 residues. Germline values: CDR1 SGHNT, CDR2 YYREEE (reference sequence). V gave up 3 bases and J gave up 6 bases; unmatched junction bases: 9. CDR3 bases: TGTGCCAGCAGCTCACCGGGACAGGGGTCTGCCGAGCAGTACTTC. Its protein product is CASSSPGQGSAEQYF. The complete variable domain, with remaining parts taken from reference TRBV5-4 and TRBJ2-7, reads ETGVTQSPTHLIKTRGQQVTLRCSSQSGHNTVSWYQQALGQGPQFIFQYYREEENGRGNFPPRFSGLQFPNYSSELNVNALELDDSALYLCASSSPGQGSAEQYFGPGTRLTVT.

This chain links TRBV9 with TRBJ1-4, with 8 nucleotides matching TRBD1. Trimming took 1 base from V and 8 from J; bases not matched to a gene: 13. CDR3 length equals 17 residues. Germline V CDR1 and CDR2: SGDLS, YYNGEE. This chain's CDR3 is CASSVRQETGAREKLFF. Written as DNA, the CDR3 is TGTGCCAGCAGCGTAAGACAAGAGACAGGGGCGAGGGAAAAACTGTTTTTT.

To note about this clone: Compared with germline, one end of the junction differs, possibly owing to a read error. This chain connects TRBV2 to TRBJ2-1, with 8 positions matching TRBD2. This CDR3 comprises 15 residues. CDR1 is SNHLY and CDR2 is FYNNEI in the germline V gene. Written as DNA, the CDR3 is TGTGCCAGCAGGGAAGGGACTAGCTCCTACAATGAGCAGTTCTTC. It codes for CASREGTSSYNEQFF. Variable domain in full (rest from reference TRBV2 and TRBJ2-1): EPEVTQTPSHQVTQMGQEVILRCVPISNHLYFYWYRQILGQKVEFLVSFYNNEISEKSEIFDDQFSVERPDGSNFTLKIRSTKLEDSAMYFCASREGTSSYNEQFFGPGTRLTVL.

This chain uses TRBV28 with TRBJ2-7, with 8 bases fitting TRBD1. CDR3 size: 14 residues. The germline V gene encodes CDR1 MDHEN and CDR2 SYDVKM. J was trimmed by 6 bases and V by 5 bases; bases with no gene match: 9. The CDR3 is CASSPQDRGREQYF. The CDR3 DNA reads as TGTGCCAGCAGTCCCCAAGACAGGGGACGCGAGCAGTACTTC.

The CDR3: CASNRDRWYNSPLHF. CDR3 DNA sequence: TGTGCCAGCAATCGGGACAGGTGGTATAATTCACCCCTCCACTTT. The V call is TRBV6-5, the J call TRBJ1-6; 8 nucleotides match TRBD1. V shed 7 bases and J 4 bases; nucleotides not matched to a gene: 6. Looked up from germline, CDR1 is MNHEY and CDR2 is SVGAGI. There are 15 residues in the CDR3.

The chain joins TRBV21-1 to TRBJ2-1; no check of the table's D call, TRBD1, against the DNA was made. TRBV21-1 is an annotated pseudogene. The CDR3 runs to 14 residues. The CDR3 DNA sequence: TGTGCCAACCCGGGACAGGGGTTTAACGATGAGCAGTTCTTC. Protein sequence: CANPGQGFNDEQFF.

Note on this clone: The junction departs from the called germline gene at one end, perhaps through a read error. The rearrangement joins TRBV4-2 to TRBJ1-1; D possibly corresponds to TRBD1 (5 bases). The CDR3 runs to 15 residues. Germline CDR1 is LGHNA and CDR2 is YNFKEQ. The CDR3 DNA sequence: TGTGTCAGCAGCCAAGTGAGTCAGGGCGGCACTGAAGCTTTCTTT. This codes for CVSSQVSQGGTEAFF.

The J gene is TRBJ1-4, the V gene TRBV28; no clear D. Trimming took 5 bases from V and 8 from J, leaving 15 bases between them. The CDR3 consists of 14 residues. Germline loops: CDR1 MDHEN, CDR2 SYDVKM. The CDR3 sequence: CASSPSERREKLFF. The CDR3 DNA follows: TGTGCCAGCAGTCCCTCGGAGAGGCGGGAAAAACTGTTTTTT.

This chain links TRBV28 with TRBJ1-5, with 10 bases lining up with TRBD1. The CDR3 runs to 15 residues. The ends lost 5 bases at V and 2 bases at J; junction bases unmatched: 3. Per the germline V gene, CDR1 is MDHEN and CDR2 is SYDVKM. Here the CDR3 reads CASSPGTGGNQPQHF. The CDR3 region has the DNA TGTGCCAGCAGTCCGGGGACAGGGGGCAATCAGCCCCAGCATTTT.

This clone was detected only a few times. The chain links TRBV6-5 to TRBJ2-7, with TRBD2 matching 7 bases. Germline CDR1 and CDR2: MNHEY and SVGAGI. V trimming: 5 bases; J trimming: 0 bases; junction bases outside the gene matches: 4. The CDR3 extends over 14 amino acids. The DNA for the CDR3 is TGTGCCAGCAGTCCCAGCGGGAACTCCTACGAGCAGTACTTC. Translating gives CASSPSGNSYEQYF.

V is TRBV6-5 and J is TRBJ1-5; D not resolved. CDR1 and CDR2 from the germline V gene are MNHEY and SVGAGI. This CDR3 is built from 14 residues. Trimming took off 0 bases at V and 0 bases at J, with 3 bases between the two ends. CDR3 sequence (DNA): TGTGCCAGCAGTTACTCTCGTAGCAATCAGCCCCAGCATTTT. This sequence encodes CASSYSRSNQPQHF.

The gene calls are TRBV7-3 and TRBJ2-1, with a weak D call TRBD1 (5 bases). Trimming cost V 5 bases and J 8 bases, with 10 bases left between them. Germline CDR1 is SGHTA and CDR2 is FQGTGA. This CDR3 is 12 amino acids long. CDR3 residues: CASSAQGYEQFF. The CDR3 DNA reads TGTGCCAGCAGCGCCCAGGGCTATGAGCAGTTCTTC.

The chain is built from TRBV6-6 and TRBJ2-5, with TRBD1 identical over 12 bases. The end of the DNA aligns better with TRBJ2-7, so the J call may be wrong. The CDR3 is made up of 15 amino acids. CDR1 MNHNY and CDR2 SVGAGI come from the germline V gene (reference sequence). The CDR3 bases are TGTGCCAGCAGTGGGACAGGGGGCGATAAATACGAGCAGTACTTC. It codes for CASSGTGGDKYEQYF.

The rearrangement joins TRBV7-2 to TRBJ2-1, with 10 bases identical to TRBD2. The CDR3 totals 17 residues. CDR1 and CDR2 from the germline V gene are SGHTA and FQGNSA. Trimming removed 5 bases from V and 5 bases from J; junction bases left unmatched: 12. CDR3 coding DNA: TGTGCCAGCAGCCTCTTACAGACTAGCGGGTGGGACAATGAGCAGTTCTTC. Amino acid sequence: CASSLLQTSGWDNEQFF.

This clone occurred a few times. The chain links TRBV5-5 to TRBJ2-5; the match to TRBD2 covers 13 bases. V gave up 2 bases and J gave up 4 bases; unmatched junction bases: 8. Germline lookup yields CDR1 SGHKS and CDR2 YYEKEE (reference sequence). The length of the CDR3 is 17 residues. The chain's CDR3 is CASSLQLAGGPIETQYF. The CDR3 DNA sequence: TGTGCCAGCAGCTTACAACTAGCGGGAGGGCCGATAGAGACCCAGTACTTC. The whole variable domain, remainder taken from reference TRBV5-5 and TRBJ2-5, is DAGVTQSPTHLIKTRGQQVTLRCSPISGHKSVSWYQQVLGQGPQFIFQYYEKEERGRGNFPDRFSARQFPNYSSELNVNALLLGDSALYLCASSLQLAGGPIETQYFGPGTRLLVL.

This chain connects TRBV29-1 to TRBJ1-5; 8 bases are shared with TRBD1. Germline V CDR1 and CDR2: SQVTM, ANQGSEA. The V gene end was trimmed by 0 bases and the J gene end by 7 bases; junction bases not matched to a gene: 8. The CDR3 is made up of 15 amino acids. CDR3 nucleotides: TGCAGCGTTGAAGAGGCGGACAGGGCAGGGCAGCCCCAGCATTTT. Its translation is CSVEEADRAGQPQHF.

CDR3: CASSQLVTGDNEQFF. The CDR3 nucleotides read TGCGCCAGCAGCCAACTCGTGACAGGAGACAATGAGCAGTTCTTC. The rearrangement links TRBV4-1 to TRBJ2-1; D may be TRBD1 (6 bases). Germline lookup yields CDR1 MGHRA and CDR2 YSYEKL. Trimming removed 2 bases at V and 5 bases at J, with 13 bases between. The CDR3 consists of 15 residues.

This chain uses TRBV9 with TRBJ2-3, with a weak D call TRBD2 (6 bases). Germline V gene lookup returns CDR1 SGDLS and CDR2 YYNGEE. There are 15 residues in the CDR3. V lost 6 bases, J lost 11 bases, and 25 bases lay in between. The CDR3 sequence is CASTPRELADPEQYF. Here the CDR3 DNA reads TGTGCCAGCACACCTCGGGAGCTAGCCGATCCGGAGCAGTATTTT.

The genes are TRBV2 and TRBJ2-3; D may be TRBD2 (5 bases). In germline, CDR1 is SNHLY, CDR2 FYNNEI. This CDR3 comprises 13 residues. V lost 7 bases and J lost 3, with 11 bases in between. This CDR3 reads CASKAGETDTQYF. The CDR3 region has the DNA TGTGCCAGCAAGGCGGGCGAGACAGATACGCAGTATTTT.

V gene TRBV5-1 combines with J gene TRBJ2-3, with 11 bases matching TRBD2. V lost 7 bases and J lost 0; bases outside the gene matches: 1. From germline, CDR1 is SGHRS and CDR2 YFSETQ. The length of the CDR3 is 14 residues. For the CDR3, the DNA is TGCGCCAGCGGGACTAGCGGCAGCACAGATACGCAGTATTTT. The encoded protein is CASGTSGSTDTQYF.

This sequence joins TRBV5-4 and TRBJ2-5; TRBD2 is a possible D gene (8 bases). The CDR3 runs to 15 residues. The germline gives CDR1 SGHNT, CDR2 YYREEE (reference sequence). Between the trimmed V and J ends, which lost 6 bases and 5 bases, there was a span of 20 bases. The DNA for the CDR3 is TGTGCCAGCACCGTCTACAGGGGCGGGGGGGAGACCCAGTACTTC. This codes for CASTVYRGGGETQYF.

This clone appeared once. The V call is TRBV5-1, the J call TRBJ2-7, with TRBD2 as a possible D gene (7 bases). Germline V gene sequence: CDR1 SGHRS, CDR2 YFSETQ. V lost 4 bases, J lost 6 bases, and 23 bases lay in between. The CDR3 covers 16 residues. CDR3 DNA: TGCGCCAGCAGCAAGCAGCCGGGGGGCTCCGGGTCCGAGCAGTACTTC. Translating gives CASSKQPGGSGSEQYF.

The J gene is TRBJ2-1, the V gene TRBV9; D ambiguous. Germline V gene lookup returns CDR1 SGDLS and CDR2 YYNGEE. V was shortened by 4 bases and J by 7 bases, with 9 bases between the two germline ends. The CDR3 has 12 residues. The DNA for the CDR3 is TGTGCCAGCAGCCCAAACTTTAATGAGCAGTTCTTC. It codes for CASSPNFNEQFF.

This rearrangement joins TRBV6-1 to TRBJ2-7; TRBD2 matches 7 bases. Trimming cost V 0 bases and J 3 bases; bases outside gene matches: 14. The CDR3 runs to 18 residues. The germline CDR1 and CDR2 sequences are MNHNS and SASEGT. The CDR3 reads CASSEALPIAGGIYEQYF. CDR3 in DNA: TGTGCCAGCAGTGAAGCGCTCCCGATAGCCGGGGGGATCTACGAGCAGTACTTC.

CDR3 sequence: CASSLWSSRETQYF. The CDR3 coding sequence is TGTGCCAGCAGCTTGTGGTCTAGCAGGGAGACCCAGTACTTC. The V gene is TRBV5-4, the J gene TRBJ2-5; perhaps TRBD2 as D (5 bases). Trimming took off 1 base at V and 5 bases at J, with 12 bases between the two ends. Germline lookup yields CDR1 SGHNT and CDR2 YYREEE (reference sequence). CDR3 length: 14 residues. The full variable domain, with the rest looked up from reference TRBV5-4 and TRBJ2-5, is ETGVTQSPTHLIKTRGQQVTLRCSSQSGHNTVSWYQQALGQGPQFIFQYYREEENGRGNFPPRFSGLQFPNYSSELNVNALELDDSALYLCASSLWSSRETQYFGPGTRLLVL.

CDR3 coding DNA: TGTGCCAGCAGCTCCACCGACAGGGATTCCTACGAGCAGTACTTC. Encoded protein: CASSSTDRDSYEQYF. The J gene is TRBJ2-7, the V gene TRBV7-8; 7 bases are a match to TRBD1. V was pared by 4 bases and J by 1 base, with 7 bases of the junction left unmatched. Germline V gene sequence: CDR1 SGHVS, CDR2 FQNEAQ. The CDR3 spans 15 residues. The whole variable domain, remainder taken from reference TRBV7-8 and TRBJ2-7, is GAGVSQSPRYKVAKRGQDVALRCDPISGHVSLFWYQQALGQGPEFLTYFQNEAQLDKSGLPSDRFFAERPEGSVSTLKIQRTQQEDSAVYLCASSSTDRDSYEQYFGPGTRLTVT.

On this clone: The same CDR3 arises from other DNA sequences in this sample as well. This rearrangement joins TRBV30 to TRBJ2-7; 8 nucleotides agree with TRBD2. Germline-derived CDR1 and CDR2 are GTSNPN and SVGIG (reference sequence). The CDR3 sequence is 14 residues long. The J segment lost 4 bases and the V segment lost 0 bases, leaving 5 bases of the junction unmatched. The CDR3 DNA sequence: TGTGCCTGGAGTGTACGGGGGGGGAGGTACGAGCAGTACTTC. This gives the protein CAWSVRGGRYEQYF.

V usage is TRBV29-1 and J usage is TRBJ2-2; D is undetermined. Per germline, CDR1 SQVTM and CDR2 ANQGSEA. CDR3 length: 13 amino acids. V gave up 0 bases and J gave up 5 bases, with 7 bases separating them. The CDR3 region is CSVEDPSTGELFF. The CDR3 coding sequence is TGCAGCGTTGAAGATCCCTCTACCGGGGAGCTGTTTTTT.

This clone showed up just once. The rearrangement links TRBV19 to TRBJ2-7; D might be TRBD2 (5 bases). Germline V CDR1 and CDR2: LNHDA, SQIVND (reference sequence). The V end was cut by 8 bases, the J end by 0 bases, with 14 bases between. This CDR3 is 14 amino acids long. The CDR3 DNA is TGTGCCAGTGGTAACACGGGGAGCTCCTACGAGCAGTACTTC. Protein product: CASGNTGSSYEQYF.